The 4 T cell receptor beta chains reported below all come from one sample, sequenced in a study of T cells after posttransplantation cyclophosphamide. Busulfan-fludarabine conditioning, marrow transplant, and cyclophosphamide on days +3 and +4 were administered. The table came from immunoSEQ multiplex PCR; TCRdb's copy has only in-frame clones and leaves some out. The table includes approximately 40,000 clones, roughly 78% detected once. The material sequenced was CD4+ T cells sorted from blood, taken 1,800 to 2,000 days after a stem cell transplant with posttransplant cyclophosphamide. Receptors were obtained from a female patient aged 35 to 55 who received an allogeneic stem cell transplant from a related donor, was CMV-positive, and had no GVHD. T cells may partly derive from the graft donor.

The CDR3 nucleotides read TGTGCCAGTAGTATTACAGGGGGCTACGAGCAGTACTTC. Translated: CASSITGGYEQYF. The chain joins TRBV19 to TRBJ2-7, with 8 bases identical to TRBD1. Germline CDR1 reads LNHDA; CDR2 reads SQIVND (reference sequence). V was pared by 3 bases and J by 3 bases, with 1 base of the junction left unmatched. The CDR3 has 13 amino acids.

This clone was detected a few times. The chain has TRBV28 and TRBJ1-1; D unclear. The CDR3 covers 13 residues. The germline V gene has CDR1 MDHEN and CDR2 SYDVKM. V gave up 3 bases and J gave up 4 bases, with 9 bases separating them. In DNA, the CDR3 is TGTGCCAGCAGTTTGGCCCCGTCCACTGAAGCTTTCTTT. Protein product: CASSLAPSTEAFF.

The CDR3 nucleotides are TGTGCCAGCAGCTTAAACGCGGCGGCCTCGATTGGCTACACCTTC. It specifies CASSLNAAASIGYTF. The rearrangement links TRBV7-9 to TRBJ1-2; D remains ambiguous. The CDR3 covers 15 residues. Trimming shortened V by 2 bases and J by 7 bases, and 17 bases separated the two germline ends. Germline-derived CDR1 and CDR2 are SEHNR and FQNEAQ (reference sequence).

The chain joins TRBV28 to TRBJ2-1; possible D gene TRBD1, 5 bases. The V gene's germline CDR1 is MDHEN and CDR2 SYDVKM. Trimming stripped 3 bases from V and 12 bases from J, with 18 bases between. The CDR3 spans 14 residues. The CDR3 DNA follows: TGTGCCAGCAGTTTCCGGCCAGCCCTAAGGGGGCAGTTCTTC. Its protein product is CASSFRPALRGQFF.